This entry features one T cell receptor (beta chain) sequence. The antigen is not known. This record belongs to a study of a mutant IDH1 vaccine in newly diagnosed glioma. Study-wide context: Across weeks 1, 3, 5, 7, 11, 15, 19 and 23, patients received a vaccination each time, eight in all. Once 4-6 weeks had passed after radiotherapy alone, vaccination started, or it started with temozolomide cycles. Treatment recipients were 62.5% male and approximately 40% female, and their mean age was around 39 years.

Time point here: week 11, during vaccination. In every dose of vaccine, 300 ug of mutant IDH1 20-mer peptide was given alongside topical imiquimod. In germline, CDR1 is LNHDA, CDR2 SQIVND (reference sequence). V gave up 3 bases and J gave up 6 bases; unmatched junction bases: 5. The CDR3 is 14 residues long. Clones were read by immunoSEQ multiplex PCR, and TCRdb kept only the in-frame ones, dropping some. The table records about 25,000 clones, around 77% of them present only once. The TCR was taken from a woman between 18 and 29 years old with glioma. The specimen was PBMCs, collected from a glioma patient whose treatment included an IDH1 peptide vaccine. The J gene is TRBJ2-3, the V gene TRBV19; 8 bases agree with TRBD1. The CDR3 DNA follows: TGTGCCAGTAGTATTGTACAGGGGGTGGATACGCAGTATTTT. Residues: CASSIVQGVDTQYF.